These 20 T cell receptor beta chains were sequenced from one sample in a study of regulatory T cells in long-lasting Graves disease (dated by TCRdb to the early 2020s). The protocol used for the library was multiplex PCR. The sequencer was an Illumina HiSeq 4000. CDR3 regions were amplified by Arm-PCR with iRepertoire HTBI primers to construct TCR beta libraries. TCRdb trimmed the raw reads at Q25, called clones with MiXCR and kept productive beta chains. Identical CDR3 proteins give one entry, which carries the most common genes and DNA. The sample table contains about 300,000 distinct CDR3 sequences; only one count was recorded for over 15% of them. Jointly, the top ten make up around 36% of the sample. The time point label, as the study defines it: newly diagnosed GD, antithyroid drugs for less than 3 months. RNA was extracted from PBMCs in TRIzol for both TCR sequencing and RNA sequencing. Specimen: peripheral blood mononuclear cells (PBMCs), collected at new diagnosis, from a patient treated with antithyroid drugs. The receptors shown here come from a female donor with Graves disease.

There are many counts of this clonotype. The chain links TRBV12-3 or TRBV12-4 to TRBJ2-5; D is undetermined. There are 13 residues in the CDR3. Deletions cut 3 bases from V and 2 bases from J, with 7 bases between. CDR3 nucleotides: TGTGCCAGCAGTTTTGATCCACAAGAGACCCAGTACTTC. Translation gives CASSFDPQETQYF.

The sample holds many counts of this clonotype. The J gene is TRBJ2-7, the V gene TRBV20-1; 9 bases map to TRBD1. In germline, CDR1 is DFQATT, CDR2 SNEGSKA (reference sequence). This CDR3 has 12 residues. The trim removed 4 bases at V and 3 bases at J, leaving 1 base unmatched. The CDR3 sequence is CSAKTGGYEQYF. CDR3 DNA: TGCAGTGCTAAGACAGGGGGCTACGAGCAGTACTTC.

This clonotype was seen repeatedly, ten times or more. The chain uses TRBV24-1 and TRBJ2-1; the D is unclear. CDR3 length equals 11 residues. Germline V gene lookup returns CDR1 KGHDR and CDR2 SFDVKD. V lost 6 bases and J 8 bases, leaving 7 bases between the germline ends. The chain's CDR3 is CATSSWDEQFF. The CDR3, as DNA: TGTGCCACCAGTTCCTGGGATGAGCAGTTCTTC.

A word on this clonotype: This likely reflects a read error, since a far larger clone is one base away. V usage is TRBV2 and J usage is TRBJ2-5; no clear D. The J call may be faulty, since TRBJ2-1 better matches the DNA end. The germline gives CDR1 SNHLY, CDR2 FYNNEI. The CDR3 contains 16 residues. The CDR3 sequence is CASSDAEPPPYNEQFF. For the CDR3, the DNA is TGTGCCAGCAGTGACGCGGAGCCACCTCCCTACAATGAGCAGTTCTTC.

The chain carries TRBV10-2 and TRBJ1-2; D perhaps matches TRBD1 (6 bases). Trimming removed 8 bases from V and 0 bases from J, with 16 bases in between. This CDR3 comprises 15 residues. Looked up from germline, CDR1 is WSHSY and CDR2 is SAAADI. As DNA, the CDR3 is TGCGCCAGCTCCATAAGGGGGGGTTCTAACTATGGCTACACCTTC. It translates to CASSIRGGSNYGYTF.

This clonotype was detected once. The chain recombines TRBV7-9 with TRBJ2-7; tentatively, D is TRBD2 (6 bases). The germline V and J ends were trimmed by 3 bases and 1 base, with 13 bases remaining between them. This CDR3 has 15 amino acids. Germline lookup yields CDR1 SEHNR and CDR2 FQNEAQ (reference sequence). CDR3 loop: CASSFWPGRSYEQYF. The CDR3 nucleotides read TGTGCCAGCAGCTTTTGGCCAGGGAGGTCCTACGAGCAGTACTTC.

The table lists this clonotype with many counts. This chain uses TRBV29-1 with TRBJ1-1; perhaps TRBD1 as D (6 bases). Trimming took 7 bases from V and 1 from J, leaving 19 bases between them. The CDR3 contains 15 residues. Germline V gene lookup returns CDR1 SQVTM and CDR2 ANQGSEA. CDR3 bases: TGCAGCGCAAGAACAGGCGGGGGCCCGAACACTGAAGCTTTCTTT. This translates into CSARTGGGPNTEAFF. Drawing the rest from reference TRBV29-1 and TRBJ1-1, the complete variable domain is SAVISQKPSRDICQRGTSLTIQCQVDSQVTMMFWYRQQPGQSLTLIATANQGSEATYESGFVIDKFPISRPNLTFSTLTVSNMSPEDSSIYLCSARTGGGPNTEAFFGQGTRLTVV.

This clonotype was seen at least ten times. The chain uses TRBV24-1 and TRBJ1-2; D is possibly TRBD1 (5 bases). The V end lost 9 bases, the J end lost 2 bases, and 12 bases lay between the germline ends. The germline V gene encodes CDR1 KGHDR and CDR2 SFDVKD. The CDR3 is made up of 13 amino acids. The DNA for the CDR3 is TGTGCCACCCAGGGAACAATCAACTATGGCTACACCTTC. This gives the protein CATQGTINYGYTF.

This clonotype was recorded many times. The J gene is TRBJ1-1, the V gene TRBV10-2, with D hard to call. There are 13 residues in the CDR3. The V end was cut by 7 bases, the J end by 1 base, with 10 bases between. The germline gives CDR1 WSHSY, CDR2 SAAADI. The CDR3 DNA reads as TGCGCCAGCAATAACGGTGAGAACACTGAAGCTTTCTTT. As protein: CASNNGENTEAFF.

The chain carries TRBV5-1 and TRBJ2-2; 10 bases align to TRBD2. With 1 base clipped from V and 1 base from J, the junction kept 10 bases outside the gene matches. The germline V gene encodes CDR1 SGHRS and CDR2 YFSETQ. This CDR3 contains 19 residues. CDR3 sequence: CASSLPLAGNPLNTGELFF. Here the CDR3 DNA reads TGCGCCAGCAGCTTGCCACTAGCGGGGAACCCCTTGAACACCGGGGAGCTGTTTTTT.

This clonotype was recorded a few times. The rearrangement joins TRBV3-1 to TRBJ2-5, with 7 bases that match TRBD2. The CDR3 runs to 14 residues. J was trimmed by 3 bases and V by 5 bases; bases with no gene match: 6. Germline CDR1 and CDR2: LGHDT and YNNKEL (reference sequence). CDR3 amino acids: CASSFGGGKETQYF. DNA of the CDR3: TGTGCCAGCAGCTTCGGCGGGGGAAAAGAGACCCAGTACTTC.

This clonotype was seen a handful of times. The chain joins TRBV6-1 to TRBJ2-7; TRBD2 aligns across 8 bases. V dropped 2 bases and J dropped 0; count of bases not matched to a gene: 15. Germline V CDR1 and CDR2: MNHNS, SASEGT. The CDR3 runs to 19 residues. CDR3 region: CASSERGPFTLAGSYEQYF. The CDR3 region has the DNA TGTGCCAGCAGTGAACGGGGTCCCTTTACTCTAGCGGGCTCCTACGAGCAGTACTTC.

This clonotype was picked up many times. The J gene is TRBJ1-2, the V gene TRBV12-3 or TRBV12-4, with a weak D call TRBD1 (5 bases). The V end lost 6 bases, the J end lost 3 bases, and 11 bases lay between the germline ends. This CDR3 has 13 amino acids. CDR3 DNA: TGTGCCAGCAGCGTGACAGTTGACTATGGCTACACCTTC. Amino acid sequence: CASSVTVDYGYTF.

This clonotype was recorded many times. This rearrangement joins TRBV20-1 to TRBJ2-1; 10 positions match TRBD2. This CDR3 comprises 17 residues. J was trimmed by 0 bases and V by 5 bases; bases with no gene match: 10. From germline, CDR1 is DFQATT and CDR2 SNEGSKA (reference sequence). The CDR3 bases are TGCAGTGCTGTTCCGGGACTAGCGCTAAGCTCCTACAATGAGCAGTTCTTC. Its translation is CSAVPGLALSSYNEQFF.

At least ten counts were recorded for this clonotype. The gene calls are TRBV12-3 or TRBV12-4 and TRBJ2-5; D is unclear. V dropped 5 bases and J dropped 5 bases, with 12 bases sitting between them. The CDR3 is 13 residues long. CDR3 nucleotides: TGTGCCAGCAGTGGGAAGAGGCGGGAGACCCAGTACTTC. Its protein product is CASSGKRRETQYF.

The chain uses TRBV29-1 and TRBJ2-7, with D maybe TRBD1 (6 bases). V was trimmed by 7 bases and J by 2 bases, leaving 9 bases between them. CDR3 length: 11 amino acids. Germline-derived CDR1 and CDR2 are SQVTM and ANQGSEA. This CDR3 reads CSGGQTYEQYF. DNA of the CDR3: TGCAGCGGAGGACAGACCTACGAGCAGTACTTC.

In its sample, this clonotype was seen a few times. The J gene is TRBJ2-3, the V gene TRBV5-4, with 12 bases matching TRBD2. The CDR3 covers 15 residues. V gave up 4 bases and J gave up 5 bases; unmatched junction bases: 5. CDR1 SGHNT and CDR2 YYREEE come from the germline V gene (reference sequence). CDR3 sequence (DNA): TGTGCCAGCAGCCTTCGACTAGCGGGAGTAGATACGCAGTATTTT. It is translated as CASSLRLAGVDTQYF.

The sample holds many counts of this clonotype. The genes are TRBV12-3 or TRBV12-4 and TRBJ1-4, with TRBD1 as a possible D gene (5 bases). There are 14 residues in the CDR3. Deletions cut 3 bases from V and 7 bases from J, with 12 bases between. The CDR3: CASSFSGISEKLFF. CDR3 sequence (DNA): TGTGCCAGCAGTTTTTCAGGGATTAGTGAAAAACTGTTTTTT.

The gene calls are TRBV7-3 and TRBJ1-5; D remains unclear. The CDR3 has 13 amino acids. Germline V gives CDR1 SGHTA, CDR2 FQGTGA. V was cut by 3 bases and J by 3 bases, with 6 bases left in between. The CDR3 is CASSFQINQPQHF. CDR3 nucleotides: TGTGCCAGCAGCTTTCAAATCAATCAGCCCCAGCATTTT.

This clonotype was detected many times. The V call is TRBV27, the J call TRBJ2-7; D is uncertain. CDR1 MNHEY and CDR2 SMNVEV come from the germline V gene (reference sequence). This CDR3 comprises 12 residues. The V gene lost 6 bases and the J gene lost 6 bases, with 12 bases spanning the gap. The CDR3 sequence: CASRLTPAEQYF. The CDR3 DNA is TGTGCCAGCAGATTGACTCCGGCCGAGCAGTACTTC.